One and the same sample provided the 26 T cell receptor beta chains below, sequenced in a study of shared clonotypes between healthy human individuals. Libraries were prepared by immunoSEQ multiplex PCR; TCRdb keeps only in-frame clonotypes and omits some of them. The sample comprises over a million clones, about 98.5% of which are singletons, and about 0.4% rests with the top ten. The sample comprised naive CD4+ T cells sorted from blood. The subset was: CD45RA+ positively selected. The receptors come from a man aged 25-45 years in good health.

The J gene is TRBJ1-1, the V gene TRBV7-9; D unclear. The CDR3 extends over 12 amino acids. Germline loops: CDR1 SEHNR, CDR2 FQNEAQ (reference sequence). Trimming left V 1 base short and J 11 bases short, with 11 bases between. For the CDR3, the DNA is TGTGCCAGCAGCTTAGACCCGCCCTCGGCTTTCTTT. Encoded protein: CASSLDPPSAFF.

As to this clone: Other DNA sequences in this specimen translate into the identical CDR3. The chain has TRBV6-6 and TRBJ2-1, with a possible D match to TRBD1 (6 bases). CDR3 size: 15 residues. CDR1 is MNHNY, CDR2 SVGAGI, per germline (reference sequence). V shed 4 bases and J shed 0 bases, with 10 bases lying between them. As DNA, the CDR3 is TGTGCCAGCAGTTCCCAGGGGAGCTCCTACAATGAGCAGTTCTTC. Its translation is CASSSQGSSYNEQFF.

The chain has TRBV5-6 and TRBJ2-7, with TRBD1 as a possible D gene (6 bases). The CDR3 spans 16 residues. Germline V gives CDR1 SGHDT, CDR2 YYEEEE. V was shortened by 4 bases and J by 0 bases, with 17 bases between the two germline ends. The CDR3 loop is CASSVPQDRSSYEQYF. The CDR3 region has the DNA TGTGCCAGCAGCGTACCCCAGGACAGAAGCTCCTACGAGCAGTACTTC. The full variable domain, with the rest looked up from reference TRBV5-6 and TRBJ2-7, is DAGVTQSPTHLIKTRGQQVTLRCSPKSGHDTVSWYQQALGQGPQFIFQYYEEEERQRGNFPDRFSGHQFPNYSSELNVNALLLGDSALYLCASSVPQDRSSYEQYFGPGTRLTVT.

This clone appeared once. DNA of the CDR3: TGTGCCAGCAGTTACGAACGTAACTATGGCTACACCTTC. It is translated as CASSYERNYGYTF. The chain couples TRBV6-5 to TRBJ1-2; D gene unclear. This CDR3 contains 13 residues. Germline V lookup: CDR1 MNHEY, CDR2 SVGAGI. V lost 2 bases and J lost 1, with 5 bases in between.

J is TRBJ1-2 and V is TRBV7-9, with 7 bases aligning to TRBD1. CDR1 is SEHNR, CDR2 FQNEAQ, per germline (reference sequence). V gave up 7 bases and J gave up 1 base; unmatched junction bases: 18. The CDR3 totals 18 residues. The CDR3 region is CASNKARKTGPYNYGYTF. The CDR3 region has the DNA TGTGCCAGCAATAAAGCGCGCAAGACAGGGCCCTATAACTATGGCTACACCTTC.

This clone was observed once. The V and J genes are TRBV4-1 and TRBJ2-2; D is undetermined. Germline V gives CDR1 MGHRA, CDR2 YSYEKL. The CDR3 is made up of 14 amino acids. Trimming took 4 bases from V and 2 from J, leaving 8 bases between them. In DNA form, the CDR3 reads TGCGCCAGCAGCCGAGGTCCTAACACCGGGGAGCTGTTTTTT. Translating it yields CASSRGPNTGELFF.

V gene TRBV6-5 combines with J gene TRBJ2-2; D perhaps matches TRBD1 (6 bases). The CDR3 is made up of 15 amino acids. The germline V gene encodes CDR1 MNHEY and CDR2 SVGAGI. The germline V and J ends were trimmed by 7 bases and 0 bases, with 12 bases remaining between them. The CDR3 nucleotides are TGTGCCAGCAAATACAGGGACCCGAACACCGGGGAGCTGTTTTTT. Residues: CASKYRDPNTGELFF.

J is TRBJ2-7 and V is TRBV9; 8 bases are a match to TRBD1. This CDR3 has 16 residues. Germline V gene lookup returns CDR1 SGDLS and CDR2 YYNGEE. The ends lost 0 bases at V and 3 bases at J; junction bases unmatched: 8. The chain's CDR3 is CASSVAGGRPLYEQYF. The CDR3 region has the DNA TGTGCCAGCAGCGTAGCAGGGGGCAGACCTCTCTACGAGCAGTACTTC.

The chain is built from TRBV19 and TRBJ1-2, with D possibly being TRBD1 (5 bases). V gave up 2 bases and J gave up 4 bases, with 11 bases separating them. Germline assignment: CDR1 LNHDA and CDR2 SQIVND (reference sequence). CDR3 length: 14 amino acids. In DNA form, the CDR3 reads TGTGCCAGTAGTATAAATGGGGACGCCTATGGCTACACCTTC. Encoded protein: CASSINGDAYGYTF.

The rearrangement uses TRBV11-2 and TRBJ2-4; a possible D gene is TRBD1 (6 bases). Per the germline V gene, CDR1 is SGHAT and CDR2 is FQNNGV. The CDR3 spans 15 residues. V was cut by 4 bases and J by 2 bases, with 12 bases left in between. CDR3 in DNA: TGTGCCAGCAGCTACCACAGGGATCCCAAAAACATTCAGTACTTC. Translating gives CASSYHRDPKNIQYF.

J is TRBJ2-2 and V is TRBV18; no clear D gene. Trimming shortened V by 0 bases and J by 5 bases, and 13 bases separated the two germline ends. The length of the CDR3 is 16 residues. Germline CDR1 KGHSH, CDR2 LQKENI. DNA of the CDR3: TGTGCCAGCTCACCACCATCCCAGGTCGGAACCGGGGAGCTGTTTTTT. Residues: CASSPPSQVGTGELFF.

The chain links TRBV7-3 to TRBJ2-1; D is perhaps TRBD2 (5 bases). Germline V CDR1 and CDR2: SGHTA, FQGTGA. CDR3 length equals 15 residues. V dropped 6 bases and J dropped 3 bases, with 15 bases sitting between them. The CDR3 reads CASRSGNLNYNEQFF. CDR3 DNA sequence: TGTGCCAGCAGGTCCGGGAATCTAAACTACAATGAGCAGTTCTTC.

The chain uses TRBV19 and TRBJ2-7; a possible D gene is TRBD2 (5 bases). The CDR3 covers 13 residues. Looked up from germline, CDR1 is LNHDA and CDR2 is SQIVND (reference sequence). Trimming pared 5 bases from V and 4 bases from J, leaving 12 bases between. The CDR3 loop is CASSPRERYEQYF. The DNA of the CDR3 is TGTGCCAGTAGTCCGAGGGAGCGGTACGAGCAGTACTTC. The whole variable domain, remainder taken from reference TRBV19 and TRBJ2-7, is DGGITQSPKYLFRKEGQNVTLSCEQNLNHDAMYWYRQDPGQGLRLIYYSQIVNDFQKGDIAEGYSVSREKKESFPLTVTSAQKNPTAFYLCASSPRERYEQYFGPGTRLTVT.

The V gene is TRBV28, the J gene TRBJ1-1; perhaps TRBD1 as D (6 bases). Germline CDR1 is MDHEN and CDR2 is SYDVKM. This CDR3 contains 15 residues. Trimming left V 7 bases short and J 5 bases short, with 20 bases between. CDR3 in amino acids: CASTLGGFVNTEAFF. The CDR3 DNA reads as TGTGCCAGCACCCTAGGGGGTTTCGTAAATACTGAAGCTTTCTTT.

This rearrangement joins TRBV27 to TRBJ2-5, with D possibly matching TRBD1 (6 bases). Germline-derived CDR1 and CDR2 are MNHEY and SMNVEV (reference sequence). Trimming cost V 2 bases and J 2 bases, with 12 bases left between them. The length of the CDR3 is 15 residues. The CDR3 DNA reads TGTGCCAGCAGTTTACGACCGGGACAACAAGAGACCCAGTACTTC. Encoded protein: CASSLRPGQQETQYF.

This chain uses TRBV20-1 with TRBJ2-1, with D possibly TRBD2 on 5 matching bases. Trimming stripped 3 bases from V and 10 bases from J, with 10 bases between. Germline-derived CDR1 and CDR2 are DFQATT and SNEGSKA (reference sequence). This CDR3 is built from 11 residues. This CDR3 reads CSASQRREQFF. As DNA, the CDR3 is TGCAGTGCTAGTCAGCGGAGGGAGCAGTTCTTC.

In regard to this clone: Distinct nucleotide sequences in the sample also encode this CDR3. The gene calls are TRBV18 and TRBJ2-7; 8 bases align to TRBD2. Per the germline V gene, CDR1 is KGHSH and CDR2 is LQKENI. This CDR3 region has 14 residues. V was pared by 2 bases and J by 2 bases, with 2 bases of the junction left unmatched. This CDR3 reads CASSPRREAYEQYF. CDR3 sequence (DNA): TGTGCCAGCTCACCAAGGCGGGAGGCCTACGAGCAGTACTTC.

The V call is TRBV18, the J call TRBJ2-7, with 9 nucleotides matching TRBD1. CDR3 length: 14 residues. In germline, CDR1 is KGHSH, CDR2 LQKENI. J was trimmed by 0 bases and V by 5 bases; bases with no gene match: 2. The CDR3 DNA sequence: TGTGCCAGCTCAGGGGACAGGGCCTCCTACGAGCAGTACTTC. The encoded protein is CASSGDRASYEQYF.

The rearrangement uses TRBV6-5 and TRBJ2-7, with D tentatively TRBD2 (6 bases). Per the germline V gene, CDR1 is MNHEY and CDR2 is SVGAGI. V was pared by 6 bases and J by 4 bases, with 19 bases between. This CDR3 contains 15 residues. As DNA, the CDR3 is TGTGCCAGCAGAAGGAGTCGGGAGTCCCATTACGAGCAGTACTTC. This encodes CASRRSRESHYEQYF.

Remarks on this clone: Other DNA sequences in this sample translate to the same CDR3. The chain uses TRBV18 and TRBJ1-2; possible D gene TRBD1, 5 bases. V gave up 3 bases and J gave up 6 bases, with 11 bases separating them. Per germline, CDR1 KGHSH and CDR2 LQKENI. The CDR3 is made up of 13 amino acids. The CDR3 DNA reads TGTGCCAGCTCACCCCGGAGAGGGGATGGCTACACCTTC. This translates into CASSPRRGDGYTF. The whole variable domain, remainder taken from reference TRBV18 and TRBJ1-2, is NAGVMQNPRHLVRRRGQEARLRCSPMKGHSHVYWYRQLPEEGLKFMVYLQKENIIDESGMPKERFSAEFPKEGPSILRIQQVVRGDSAAYFCASSPRRGDGYTFGSGTRLTVV.

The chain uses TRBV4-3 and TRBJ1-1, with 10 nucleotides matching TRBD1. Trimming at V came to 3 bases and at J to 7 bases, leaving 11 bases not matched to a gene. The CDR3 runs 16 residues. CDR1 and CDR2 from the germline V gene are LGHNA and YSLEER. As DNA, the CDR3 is TGCGCCAGCAGCCACACCCGGGACAGGGGCCCGAGTGAAGCTTTCTTT. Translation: CASSHTRDRGPSEAFF.

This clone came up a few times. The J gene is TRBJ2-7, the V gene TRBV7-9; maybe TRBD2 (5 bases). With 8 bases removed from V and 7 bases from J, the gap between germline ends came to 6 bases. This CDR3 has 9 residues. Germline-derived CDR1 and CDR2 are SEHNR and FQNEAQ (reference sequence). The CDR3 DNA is TGTGCCAGCGGGGAGGAGCAGTACTTC. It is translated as CASGEEQYF.

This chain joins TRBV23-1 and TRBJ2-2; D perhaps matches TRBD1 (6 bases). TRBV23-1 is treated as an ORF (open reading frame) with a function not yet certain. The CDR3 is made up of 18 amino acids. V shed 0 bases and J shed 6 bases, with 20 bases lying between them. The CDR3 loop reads CASSQSRMGAQPPGELFF. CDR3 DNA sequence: TGCGCCAGCAGTCAATCCAGGATGGGGGCCCAACCTCCCGGGGAGCTGTTTTTT.

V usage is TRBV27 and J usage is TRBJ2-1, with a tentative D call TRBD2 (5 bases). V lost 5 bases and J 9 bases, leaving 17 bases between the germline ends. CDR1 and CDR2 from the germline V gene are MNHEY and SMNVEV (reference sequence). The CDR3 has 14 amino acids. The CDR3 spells CASSTWELGIEQFF. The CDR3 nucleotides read TGTGCCAGCAGTACCTGGGAGCTTGGAATTGAGCAGTTCTTC.

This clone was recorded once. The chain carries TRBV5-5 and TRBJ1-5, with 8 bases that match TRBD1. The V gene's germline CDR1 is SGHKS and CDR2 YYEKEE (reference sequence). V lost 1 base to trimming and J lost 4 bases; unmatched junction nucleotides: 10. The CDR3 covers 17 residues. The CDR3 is CASSLLQGVSLNQPQHF. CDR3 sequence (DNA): TGTGCCAGCAGCTTGTTACAGGGGGTCTCTTTAAATCAGCCCCAGCATTTT.

CDR3 bases: TGCAGCGTTCCCTCAGGGACAGACCTTAAGAACACTGAAGCTTTCTTT. Residues: CSVPSGTDLKNTEAFF. The J gene is TRBJ1-1, the V gene TRBV29-1; 7 nucleotides agree with TRBD1. V was clipped by 5 bases and J by 1 base; unmatched bases: 13. The germline V gene has CDR1 SQVTM and CDR2 ANQGSEA. The CDR3 runs 16 residues.